Below, 14 T cell receptor beta chains from the same sample are listed, as sequenced in a study of T-cell reconstitution after alpha-beta-depleted transplantation in children (TCRdb year 2016). The library was built by means of PCR. Sequencing used an Illumina HiSeq 2500. Molecular barcoding was employed in the preparation of TCR libraries, with unique molecular identifiers being used to normalize TCRbeta repertoire quantification. TCRdb's own reprocessing of the public reads used fastp at Q25 and MiXCR and kept productive beta chains. Every distinct CDR3 protein forms one entry, paired with its most common genes and DNA. The sample table lists about 500,000 distinct CDR3 sequences, roughly 33% of them with a count of one. Around 2.5% of the sample is held by the ten biggest clonotypes. This specimen consisted of PBMCs from the stem cell graft donor, obtained from the stem cell graft. Receptors originate from a human donor who donated a stem cell graft to a child with aplastic anemia.

The rearrangement joins TRBV7-9 to TRBJ2-7, with 11 nucleotides matching TRBD2. Germline CDR1 SEHNR, CDR2 FQNEAQ (reference sequence). V lost 3 bases to trimming and J lost 5 bases; unmatched junction nucleotides: 6. The CDR3 loop spans 15 amino acids. The CDR3 DNA sequence: TGTGCCAGCAGCTTTTACCTAGCGGGAGGCCACGAGCAGTACTTC. This sequence encodes CASSFYLAGGHEQYF.

This clonotype has just a few counts. The chain couples TRBV7-9 to TRBJ1-5, with a possible D match to TRBD1 (6 bases). The germline CDR1 and CDR2 sequences are SEHNR and FQNEAQ (reference sequence). V was pared by 1 base and J by 7 bases, with 20 bases between. The CDR3 extends over 17 amino acids. DNA of the CDR3: TGTGCCAGCAGCTTAGAAACTTTGGGGGGCGCGAAGCAGCCCCAGCATTTT. Its translation is CASSLETLGGAKQPQHF.

This clonotype was found a few times. The V and J genes are TRBV28 and TRBJ2-5; TRBD1 aligns across 9 bases. Unmatched junction bases numbered 9, after V lost 2 bases and J lost 5 bases. The CDR3 runs to 16 residues. Per germline, CDR1 MDHEN and CDR2 SYDVKM. CDR3 sequence (DNA): TGTGCCAGCAGTTTAGGGAAGACAGGGGGTGGGGAGACCCAGTACTTC. The encoded protein is CASSLGKTGGGETQYF.

The V call is TRBV12-3 or TRBV12-4, the J call TRBJ2-1, with TRBD1 as a possible D gene (5 bases). The CDR3 extends over 15 amino acids. V was pared by 7 bases and J by 8 bases, with 21 bases between. CDR3 residues: CASTPWGAPRHEQFF. CDR3 coding DNA: TGTGCCAGCACTCCTTGGGGCGCCCCTAGACATGAGCAGTTCTTC.

The chain has TRBV12-3 or TRBV12-4 and TRBJ2-1; D possibly matches TRBD1 or TRBD2 (5 bases each). The CDR3 runs to 15 residues. Trimming pared 6 bases from V and 7 bases from J, leaving 19 bases between. The CDR3 region is CASSLFQGAGNEQFF. DNA for the CDR3: TGTGCCAGCAGCCTTTTCCAGGGAGCCGGTAATGAGCAGTTCTTC.

This sequence joins TRBV30 and TRBJ1-1, with 7 bases that match TRBD1. Germline CDR1 and CDR2: GTSNPN and SVGIG (reference sequence). CDR3 size: 14 residues. V was pared by 2 bases and J by 5 bases, with 8 bases of the junction left unmatched. The chain's CDR3 is CAWSWGRGNTEAFF. CDR3 coding DNA: TGTGCCTGGAGTTGGGGCAGGGGGAATACTGAAGCTTTCTTT.

This clonotype was recorded only once. This chain uses TRBV7-2 with TRBJ2-2; 11 nucleotides agree with TRBD1. CDR1 and CDR2 (germline): SGHTA, FQGNSA. Trimming removed 1 base from V and 17 bases from J; junction bases left unmatched: 6. CDR3 length equals 13 residues. CDR3: CASSLDGTGGVFF. The DNA of the CDR3 is TGTGCCAGCAGCTTAGACGGGACAGGGGGTGTTTTTTTT.

The rearrangement uses TRBV20-1 and TRBJ1-1; the match to TRBD1 covers 10 bases. CDR3 size: 14 residues. V trimming: 1 base; J trimming: 4 bases; junction bases outside the gene matches: 3. CDR1 and CDR2 from the germline V gene are DFQATT and SNEGSKA (reference sequence). CDR3 amino acids: CSARVGTGATEAFF. DNA of the CDR3: TGCAGTGCTAGAGTTGGGACAGGGGCCACTGAAGCTTTCTTT.

This clonotype was recorded once. The V call is TRBV4-3, the J call TRBJ2-3; no firm D call. The germline V gene encodes CDR1 LGHNA and CDR2 YSLEER. Trimming took 0 bases from V and 6 from J, leaving 10 bases between them. The CDR3 loop spans 14 amino acids. CDR3 protein: CASSQDRWFDTQYF. CDR3 sequence (DNA): TGCGCCAGCAGCCAAGATCGATGGTTTGATACGCAGTATTTT.

This clonotype was picked up a small number of times. V is TRBV6-5 and J is TRBJ2-2; D gene ambiguous. Per the germline V gene, CDR1 is MNHEY and CDR2 is SVGAGI. V was pared by 0 bases and J by 4 bases, with 12 bases between. CDR3 length: 16 residues. The CDR3 region has the DNA TGTGCCAGCAGTTACTCCTTAGTCTGGGCCACCGGGGAGCTGTTTTTT. Protein product: CASSYSLVWATGELFF.

This chain uses TRBV6-5 with TRBJ2-1; D may be TRBD2 (6 bases). V lost 4 bases and J lost 10, with 20 bases in between. The CDR3 totals 15 residues. Germline-derived CDR1 and CDR2 are MNHEY and SVGAGI. CDR3 bases: TGTGCCAGCAGTTCCGGGACTTTCTTCGGAGGGGAGCAGTTCTTC. Its translation: CASSSGTFFGGEQFF.

The rearrangement uses TRBV5-5 and TRBJ1-3; D might be TRBD1 (5 bases). The length of the CDR3 is 15 residues. Germline-derived CDR1 and CDR2 are SGHKS and YYEKEE (reference sequence). V lost 0 bases to trimming and J lost 4 bases, with 11 bases between them. The CDR3: CASSLGAGIGNTIYF. CDR3 nucleotides: TGTGCCAGCAGCTTGGGGGCAGGGATCGGAAACACCATATATTTT.

This rearrangement joins TRBV12-3 or TRBV12-4 to TRBJ1-2; D might be TRBD1 (5 bases). CDR3 length: 13 residues. The V and J ends lost 7 bases and 6 bases respectively, with 15 bases between them. The CDR3 sequence is CASTLGTYNGYTF. In DNA form, the CDR3 reads TGTGCCAGCACTCTCGGGACCTATAATGGCTACACCTTC.

In its sample, this clonotype was seen a few times. The CDR3 nucleotides read TGTGCCAGCAGTTACTATCCCGGACTAGCGGGAGGTTCCGGGGAGCTGTTTTTT. Its protein product is CASSYYPGLAGGSGELFF. This chain uses TRBV6-5 with TRBJ2-2; TRBD2 aligns across 14 bases. Per germline, CDR1 MNHEY and CDR2 SVGAGI. The CDR3 is 18 amino acids. The J segment lost 6 bases and the V segment lost 1 base, leaving 7 bases of the junction unmatched.